This TCR beta chain was recovered during a study of graft-versus-host responses after intestinal transplantation. Study as a whole: The whole recipient group had anti-thymocyte globulin induction followed by tacrolimus and steroids for 2 to 3 years.

A word on this clone: Its target is unknown.

The V gene's germline CDR1 is MGHRA and CDR2 YSYEKL. The CDR3 loop spans 13 amino acids. V was trimmed by 1 base and J by 8 bases, leaving 11 bases between them. Repertoires were generated with immunoSEQ multiplex PCR, while TCRdb's copy carries only in-frame clones and drops some. Of about 94,000 clones detected, roughly 91% appear once; the ten largest clones hold approximately 0.5%. This clonotype originated in a human donor who received an intestinal transplant. Sequenced here: unstimulated CD8+ T cells sorted from spleen or lymph node cells, sampled before intestinal transplant. This chain uses TRBV4-1 with TRBJ1-2; tentatively, D is TRBD1 (6 bases). For the CDR3, the DNA is TGCGCCAGCAGCCAAGTTCAGGGGACGGGCTACACCTTC. This encodes CASSQVQGTGYTF.